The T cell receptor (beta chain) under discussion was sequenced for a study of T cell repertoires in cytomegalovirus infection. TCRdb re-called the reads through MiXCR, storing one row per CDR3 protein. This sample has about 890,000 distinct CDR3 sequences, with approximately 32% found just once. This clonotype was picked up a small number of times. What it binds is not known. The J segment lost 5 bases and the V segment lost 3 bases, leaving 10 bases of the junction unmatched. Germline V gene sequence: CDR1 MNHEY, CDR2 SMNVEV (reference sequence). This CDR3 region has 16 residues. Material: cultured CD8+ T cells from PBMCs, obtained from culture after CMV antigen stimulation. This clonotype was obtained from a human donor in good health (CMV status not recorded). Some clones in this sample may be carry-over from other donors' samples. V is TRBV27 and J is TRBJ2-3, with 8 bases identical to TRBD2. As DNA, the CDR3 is TGTGCCAGCAGTTTGATGGCGGGGGGTTCTAAAGATACGCAGTATTTT. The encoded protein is CASSLMAGGSKDTQYF.